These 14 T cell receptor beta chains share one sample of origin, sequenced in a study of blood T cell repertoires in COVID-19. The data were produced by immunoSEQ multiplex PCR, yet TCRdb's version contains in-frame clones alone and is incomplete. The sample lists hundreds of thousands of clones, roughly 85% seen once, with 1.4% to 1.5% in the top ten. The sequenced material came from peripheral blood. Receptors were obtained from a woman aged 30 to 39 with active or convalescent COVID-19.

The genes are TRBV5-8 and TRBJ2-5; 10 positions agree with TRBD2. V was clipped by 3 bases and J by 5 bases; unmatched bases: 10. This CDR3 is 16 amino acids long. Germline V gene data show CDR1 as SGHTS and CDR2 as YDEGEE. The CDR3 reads CASSWDPGLATETQYF. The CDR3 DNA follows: TGTGCCAGCAGCTGGGACCCGGGACTAGCGACGGAGACCCAGTACTTC.

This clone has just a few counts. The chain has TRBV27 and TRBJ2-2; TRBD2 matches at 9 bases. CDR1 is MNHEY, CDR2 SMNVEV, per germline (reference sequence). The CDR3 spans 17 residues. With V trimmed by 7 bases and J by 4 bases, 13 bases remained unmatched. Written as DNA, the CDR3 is TGTGCCAGCAAGACTGGAGGTCTAGCGGGGCCCACCGGGGAGCTGTTTTTT. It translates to CASKTGGLAGPTGELFF.

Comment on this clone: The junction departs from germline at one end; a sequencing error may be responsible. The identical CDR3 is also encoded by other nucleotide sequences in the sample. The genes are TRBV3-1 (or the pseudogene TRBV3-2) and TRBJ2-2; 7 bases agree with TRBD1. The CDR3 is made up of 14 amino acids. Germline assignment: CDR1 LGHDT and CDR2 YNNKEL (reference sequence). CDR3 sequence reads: CASRMTGNTGELFF. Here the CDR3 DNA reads TGTGCCAGCAGAATGACAGGGAACACCGGGGAGTTGTTTTTT.

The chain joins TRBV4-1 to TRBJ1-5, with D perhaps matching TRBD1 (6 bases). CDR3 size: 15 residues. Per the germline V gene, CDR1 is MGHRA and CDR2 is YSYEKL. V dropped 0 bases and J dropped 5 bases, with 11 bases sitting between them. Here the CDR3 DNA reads TGCGCCAGCAGCCAAGATTGGCAGGGGTATCAGCCCCAGCATTTT. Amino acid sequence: CASSQDWQGYQPQHF.

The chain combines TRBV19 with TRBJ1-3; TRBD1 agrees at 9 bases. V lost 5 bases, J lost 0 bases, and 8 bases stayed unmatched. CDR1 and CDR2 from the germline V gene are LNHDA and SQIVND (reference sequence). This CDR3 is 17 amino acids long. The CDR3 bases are TGTGCCAGTAGTCCCCCCGGGACAGGGTACTCTGGAAACACCATATATTTT. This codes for CASSPPGTGYSGNTIYF. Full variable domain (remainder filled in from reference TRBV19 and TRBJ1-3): DGGITQSPKYLFRKEGQNVTLSCEQNLNHDAMYWYRQDPGQGLRLIYYSQIVNDFQKGDIAEGYSVSREKKESFPLTVTSAQKNPTAFYLCASSPPGTGYSGNTIYFGEGSWLTVV.

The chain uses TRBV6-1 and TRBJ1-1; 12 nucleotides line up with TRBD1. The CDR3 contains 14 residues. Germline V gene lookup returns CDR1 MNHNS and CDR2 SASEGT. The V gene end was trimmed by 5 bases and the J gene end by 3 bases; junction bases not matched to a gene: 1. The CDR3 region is CASSWDRGHTEAFF. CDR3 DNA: TGTGCCAGCAGTTGGGACAGGGGGCACACTGAAGCTTTCTTT.

CDR3 nucleotides: TGTGCCTGGAGTCGTTCTGCAGGGTTCCACGAGCAGTACTTC. Protein sequence: CAWSRSAGFHEQYF. The chain combines TRBV30 with TRBJ2-7, with D possibly matching TRBD1 (5 bases). Trimming cost V 2 bases and J 5 bases, with 16 bases left between them. Germline-derived CDR1 and CDR2 are GTSNPN and SVGIG (reference sequence). This CDR3 is built from 14 residues.

CDR3 in DNA: TGTGCCAGCAGCGCCAGACAGGGTATTGCTGAAGCTTTCTTT. This translates into CASSARQGIAEAFF. The chain uses TRBV9 and TRBJ1-1, with 7 bases that match TRBD1. In germline, CDR1 is SGDLS, CDR2 YYNGEE. J lost 6 bases, V lost 3 bases, and 8 bases had no gene match. This CDR3 region has 14 residues.

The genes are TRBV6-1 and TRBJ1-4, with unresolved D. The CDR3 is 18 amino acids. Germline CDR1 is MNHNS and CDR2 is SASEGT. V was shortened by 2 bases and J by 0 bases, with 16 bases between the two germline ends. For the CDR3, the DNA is TGTGCCAGCAGTGAACGAAATTCGATGGGAGCAACTAATGAAAAACTGTTTTTT. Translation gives CASSERNSMGATNEKLFF.

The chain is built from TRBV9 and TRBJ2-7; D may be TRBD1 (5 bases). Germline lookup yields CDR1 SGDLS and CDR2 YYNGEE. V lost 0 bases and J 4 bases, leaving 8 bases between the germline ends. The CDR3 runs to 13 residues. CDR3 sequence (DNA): TGTGCCAGCAGCGTAGACCAGGGATACGAGCAGTACTTC. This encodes CASSVDQGYEQYF.

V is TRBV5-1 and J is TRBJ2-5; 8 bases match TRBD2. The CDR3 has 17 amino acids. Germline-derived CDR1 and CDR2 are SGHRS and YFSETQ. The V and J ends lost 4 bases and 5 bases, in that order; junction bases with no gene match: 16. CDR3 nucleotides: TGCGCCAGCAGCCCCGACTATGGAGCGGGGGTCGCGGAGACCCAGTACTTC. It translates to CASSPDYGAGVAETQYF.

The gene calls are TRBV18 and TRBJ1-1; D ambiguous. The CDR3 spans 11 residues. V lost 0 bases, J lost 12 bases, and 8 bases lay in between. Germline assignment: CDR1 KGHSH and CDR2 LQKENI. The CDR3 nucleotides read TGTGCCAGCTCACCACCCGGGGAGACTTTCTTT. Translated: CASSPPGETFF. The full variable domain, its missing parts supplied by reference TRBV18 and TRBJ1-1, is NAGVMQNPRHLVRRRGQEARLRCSPMKGHSHVYWYRQLPEEGLKFMVYLQKENIIDESGMPKERFSAEFPKEGPSILRIQQVVRGDSAAYFCASSPPGETFFGQGTRLTVV.

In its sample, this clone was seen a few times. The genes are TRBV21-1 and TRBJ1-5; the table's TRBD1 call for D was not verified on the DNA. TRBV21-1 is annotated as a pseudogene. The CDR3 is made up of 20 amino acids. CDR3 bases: TGTGCCAGCAGCAACCCCTGGACAGGTCCCATGATGGGAAGCAATCAGCCCCAGCATTTT. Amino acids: CASSNPWTGPMMGSNQPQHF.

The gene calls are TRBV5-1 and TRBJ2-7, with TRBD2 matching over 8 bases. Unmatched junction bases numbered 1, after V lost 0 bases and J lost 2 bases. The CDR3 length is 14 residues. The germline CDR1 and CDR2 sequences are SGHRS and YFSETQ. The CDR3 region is CASSLDSGTYEQYF. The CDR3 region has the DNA TGCGCCAGCAGCTTGGATAGCGGGACCTACGAGCAGTACTTC.